This entry lists 9 T cell receptor beta chains sequenced from one sample in a study of shared clonotypes between healthy human individuals. The method was immunoSEQ multiplex PCR; TCRdb's version includes in-frame clones alone and lacks a portion of them. Among roughly 1 million clones listed, about 75% were seen once. Sequenced: memory CD4+ T cells sorted from blood. As to subset: CD45RA-negative fraction. All receptors derive from a man aged 18 to 30 in good health.

This clone was counted many times. Within the sample, other DNA sequences also encode this same CDR3. The chain is built from TRBV9 and TRBJ2-5; the match to TRBD2 covers 7 bases. The germline V gene encodes CDR1 SGDLS and CDR2 YYNGEE. There are 14 residues in the CDR3. V was pared by 0 bases and J by 1 base, with 0 bases of the junction left unmatched. CDR3 amino acids: CASSVAGGQETQYF. CDR3 DNA: TGTGCCAGCAGCGTAGCGGGGGGCCAAGAGACCCAGTACTTC.

The chain has TRBV7-8 and TRBJ2-5; possible D gene TRBD2, 5 bases. The V end lost 5 bases, the J end lost 1 base, and 14 bases lay between the germline ends. The germline gives CDR1 SGHVS, CDR2 FQNEAQ. CDR3 size: 15 residues. The CDR3, as DNA: TGTGCCAGCAGCCGCGCAAGGGAGATCCAAGAGACCCAGTACTTC. This translates into CASSRAREIQETQYF.

This chain uses TRBV19 with TRBJ2-6; D gene unclear. Trimming removed 3 bases from V and 0 bases from J, with 9 bases in between. The V gene's germline CDR1 is LNHDA and CDR2 SQIVND (reference sequence). There are 16 residues in the CDR3. The CDR3 DNA reads as TGTGCCAGTAGTATTCTTGGTAGCTCTGGGGCCAACGTCCTGACTTTC. Its protein product is CASSILGSSGANVLTF.

With regard to this clone: A much larger clone is a single base away; this may be a read error. The identical CDR3 is also encoded by other nucleotide sequences in the sample. The V gene is TRBV7-2, the J gene TRBJ2-2, with 7 bases identical to TRBD2. V shed 7 bases, J shed 3 bases, and the junction held 2 bases outside the gene matches. Germline CDR1 SGHTA, CDR2 FQGNSA. This CDR3 spans 13 amino acids. The chain's CDR3 is CASIRGDTGELFF. The CDR3 region has the DNA TGTGCCAGCATCCGGGGGGACACCGGGGAGCTGTTTTTT.

The chain has TRBV16 and TRBJ1-5, with 8 bases that match TRBD1. This CDR3 region has 15 residues. The germline V gene has CDR1 KGHSY and CDR2 FQNENV. The J segment lost 4 bases and the V segment lost 4 bases, leaving 6 bases of the junction unmatched. CDR3: CASSRGGTGNQPQHF. CDR3 DNA sequence: TGTGCCAGCAGCCGCGGGGGGACAGGTAATCAGCCCCAGCATTTT.

The V gene is TRBV7-2, the J gene TRBJ2-4; possibly TRBD2 for D (5 bases). CDR3 length equals 14 residues. From germline, CDR1 is SGHTA and CDR2 FQGNSA. V lost 1 base and J 7 bases, leaving 11 bases between the germline ends. The CDR3 spells CASSLGRVPNIQYF. The CDR3 bases are TGTGCCAGCAGCTTAGGGCGGGTGCCCAACATTCAGTACTTC.

This clone has a handful of counts. V usage is TRBV18 and J usage is TRBJ2-1; 12 positions match TRBD2. With V trimmed by 4 bases and J by 5 bases, 6 bases remained unmatched. Per the germline V gene, CDR1 is KGHSH and CDR2 is LQKENI. The CDR3 has 16 amino acids. The CDR3 sequence: CASSRGLAGLNNEQFF. CDR3 bases: TGTGCCAGCTCACGGGGACTAGCGGGCCTAAACAATGAGCAGTTCTTC.

J is TRBJ2-4 and V is TRBV19, with D possibly matching TRBD1 (6 bases). There are 14 residues in the CDR3. Germline-derived CDR1 and CDR2 are LNHDA and SQIVND (reference sequence). The V and J ends lost 6 bases and 7 bases respectively, with 16 bases between them. The CDR3 spells CASSSPGVDNIQYF. In DNA form, the CDR3 reads TGTGCCAGTAGCTCCCCAGGGGTCGACAACATTCAGTACTTC. The complete variable domain, with remaining parts taken from reference TRBV19 and TRBJ2-4, reads DGGITQSPKYLFRKEGQNVTLSCEQNLNHDAMYWYRQDPGQGLRLIYYSQIVNDFQKGDIAEGYSVSREKKESFPLTVTSAQKNPTAFYLCASSSPGVDNIQYFGAGTRLSVL.

The chain recombines TRBV7-9 with TRBJ1-1; TRBD1 matches 7 bases. The CDR3 is made up of 16 amino acids. Trimming took 1 base from V and 5 from J; bases not matched to a gene: 10. CDR1 and CDR2 from the germline V gene are SEHNR and FQNEAQ (reference sequence). The CDR3, as DNA: TGTGCCAGCAGCTTAGGCTCGAACAGGGGCTTGACTGAAGCTTTCTTT. It specifies CASSLGSNRGLTEAFF.